The 4 T cell receptor beta chains below all came from one sample that was sequenced in a study of tumor and adjacent non-tumor tissue in lung cancer. The library came from three nested PCR rounds adapted from ARM-PCR protocols. TCRdb recomputed calls from the multiplex PCR reads with MiXCR, one row per CDR3 protein. Altogether under 100,000 distinct CDR3 sequences are present, nearly 70% being singletons, with the ten largest covering around 12%. This sample's RNA came from whole unsorted tissue. The sample was lung tumor tissue. These TCRs come from a woman in her 70s with non-small cell lung cancer.

About this clonotype: A junction boundary mismatches the germline segment, possibly from a read error. This sequence joins TRBV13 and TRBJ2-7; D possibly corresponds to TRBD2 (5 bases). Per the germline V gene, CDR1 is PRHDT and CDR2 is FYEKMQ (reference sequence). CDR3 size: 15 residues. CDR3 nucleotides: TGTGCCAGCAGTTTAGTTGCTAGCCCTCGTCACGAGCAGTACTTC. Translating gives CASSLVASPRHEQYF.

This clonotype was found a few times. Compared with germline, one end of the junction differs, possibly owing to a read error. V usage is TRBV5-1 and J usage is TRBJ2-7; the D is unclear. Germline V gives CDR1 SGHRS, CDR2 YFSETQ. This CDR3 is 14 amino acids long. The CDR3 nucleotides read TGCGCCAGCAACTTGAAGGGAACCGCCTATGAGCAGTACTTC. Amino acid sequence: CASNLKGTAYEQYF.

Worth noting for this clonotype: This is likely a read error, given that the CDR3 carries no conserved phenylalanine or tryptophan at its end. The V and J genes are TRBV28 and TRBJ2-2, with 7 bases aligning to TRBD2. The CDR3 sequence is 16 residues long. CDR1 is MDHEN, CDR2 SYDVKM, per germline. V shed 7 bases, J shed 0 bases, and the junction held 8 bases outside the gene matches. The CDR3 here is CASTRGSIANTGELFC. CDR3 in DNA: TGTGCCAGCACTCGCGGGAGTATAGCGAACACCGGGGAGCTGTTTTGT.

Comment on this clonotype: One end of the junction fails to match germline, which may point to a read error. J is TRBJ1-4 and V is TRBV12-3 or TRBV12-4, with D maybe TRBD1 (5 bases). This CDR3 is 15 amino acids long. CDR3 sequence (DNA): TGTCCCAGCAGTGCCGCGGGGGACTCCGGAGGAAAACCGGTTTTT. Protein: CPSSAAGDSGGKPVF.